These T cell receptor beta chains were read from a single sample in a study of shared clonotypes between healthy human individuals. The repertoire was sequenced with immunoSEQ multiplex PCR; TCRdb's copy has only in-frame clones and lacks some. Here the sample spans around 650,000 clones, roughly 96% being singletons. The specimen was naive CD8+ T cells sorted from blood. Source of these receptors: a woman under 40 in good health. The CDR3 runs from the conserved cysteine through the conserved F or W. A D gene is named only where the DNA matches it firmly. Not every row has a clone size; where given, it reads once, few, many or a size class.

j_call | clone_size | d_call | v_call | cdr3_nt | cdr3_aa
TRBJ2-1 | NA | NA | TRBV7-9 | TGTGCCAGCAGCCTCCCAAGCTACAATGAGCAGTTCTTC | CASSLPSYNEQFF
TRBJ2-1 | NA | TRBD1 | TRBV27 | TGTGCCAGCAGTTTTGGACAGGGTCTCAATGAGCAGTTCTTC | CASSFGQGLNEQFF
TRBJ1-1 | NA | NA | TRBV5-4 | TGTGCCAGCAGTTGGGGCGTGAACACTGAAGCTTTCTTT | CASSWGVNTEAFF
TRBJ1-2 | NA | NA | TRBV27 | TGTGCCAGCAGTTTATCAGGGGGCTATGGCTACACCTTC | CASSLSGGYGYTF
TRBJ2-2 | NA | TRBD2 | TRBV2 | TGTGCCAGCACAACAGGGTCGCCACTAGCGGGAGGGACAAACACCGGGGAGCTGTTTTTT | CASTTGSPLAGGTNTGELFF
TRBJ1-4 | NA | TRBD1 | TRBV7-9 | TGTGCCAGCAGCTTAGGAGGGACAGCACCTAAGATGAGTAATGAAAAACTGTTTTTT | CASSLGGTAPKMSNEKLFF
TRBJ2-3 | NA | TRBD2 | TRBV7-6 | TGTGCCAGCAGCCCGCGAGGACTAGCGGGGAATGTGGATACGCAGTATTTT | CASSPRGLAGNVDTQYF
TRBJ2-1 | few | TRBD2 | TRBV7-9 | TGTGCCAGCAGCAAAACTAGCGGGAGTGTCAATGAGCAGTTCTTC | CASSKTSGSVNEQFF
TRBJ1-2 | NA | NA | TRBV5-1 | TGCGCCAGCAGCTCACCATCCAGACAGGAACACTATGGCTACACCTTC | CASSSPSRQEHYGYTF
TRBJ1-3 | NA | NA | TRBV5-4 | TGTGCCAGCAGTTATGACACTCGAAGGGGAAACACCATATATTTT | CASSYDTRRGNTIYF
TRBJ1-1 | once | TRBD1 | TRBV13 | TGTGCCAGCAGCCCCGATTCCAGGGGGCTGGTGAACACTGAAGCTTTCTTT | CASSPDSRGLVNTEAFF
TRBJ2-7 | once | TRBD1 | TRBV13 | TGTGCCAGCAGCTTATCATCCATCATCCAGGGGGCCGCGCAGCAGTACTTC | CASSLSSIIQGAAQQYF
TRBJ2-7 | once | TRBD2 | TRBV29-1 | TGCAGCGTTAGGAGCGGGAGTTCCGACGAGCAGTACTTC | CSVRSGSSDEQYF
TRBJ1-1 | NA | NA | TRBV5-4 | TGTGCCAGCAGCCCCGGGTGGGCCGCGGCAACTGAAGCTTTCTTT | CASSPGWAAATEAFF
TRBJ2-5 | NA | NA | TRBV15 | TGTGCCACCAGCAGGATCCCGGGAGTAACAGCACAAGAGACCCAGTACTTC | CATSRIPGVTAQETQYF
TRBJ1-1 | NA | NA | TRBV2 | TGTGCCAGCAGTAGTACACCGAACACTGAAGCTTTCTTT | CASSSTPNTEAFF
TRBJ2-7 | NA | TRBD2 | TRBV5-1 | TGCGCCAGCAGTCCTAGCGGGTCCTACGAGCAGTACTTC | CASSPSGSYEQYF
TRBJ2-1 | NA | NA | TRBV7-9 | TGTGCCAGCAGCTTAGGGGCACGTGAGCAGTTCTTC | CASSLGAREQFF
TRBJ2-1 | NA | TRBD2 | TRBV29-1 | TGCAGCGTCGTACTAGCGGGAGGGACCAAATATGCACCTTACAATGAGCAGTTCTTC | CSVVLAGGTKYAPYNEQFF
TRBJ2-7 | NA | NA | TRBV28 | TGTGCCAGCAGTTCCCCGTCTAAATACTCCTACGAGCAGTACTTC | CASSSPSKYSYEQYF
TRBJ2-7 | NA | TRBD1 | TRBV4-1 | TGCGCCAGCAGCCCCACTCTCTTCGACAGGGTAGGCGCCGAGCAGTACTTC | CASSPTLFDRVGAEQYF
TRBJ2-7 | NA | NA | TRBV27 | TGTGCCAGCAGTTTATCGTACGGATCCTACGAGCAGTACTTC | CASSLSYGSYEQYF
TRBJ2-7 | NA | NA | TRBV7-6 | TGTGCCAGCAGCTTAGCGGACAGTATTACCTACGAGCAGTACTTC | CASSLADSITYEQYF
TRBJ2-7 | NA | NA | TRBV4-1 | TGCGCCAGCAGCCAAAGGGAGACCTACGAGCAGTACTTC | CASSQRETYEQYF
TRBJ1-1 | NA | NA | TRBV4-1 | TGCGCCAGCAGCCTCACATGGGGGGGGTCTGAAGCTTTCTTT | CASSLTWGGSEAFF
TRBJ2-7 | NA | NA | TRBV2 | TGTGCCAGCATAGGGGGGCAAGGCTACGAGCAGTACTTC | CASIGGQGYEQYF
TRBJ1-1 | NA | NA | TRBV15 | TGTGCCACCAGCAGCCTCGGGGGGGGGAACACTGAAGCTTTCTTT | CATSSLGGGNTEAFF
TRBJ2-2 | once | TRBD1 | TRBV7-3 | TGTGCCAGCAGCTCCCGACAGGGCTTTCCTCCCGGGGAGCTGTTTTTT | CASSSRQGFPPGELFF
TRBJ2-1 | once | TRBD2 | TRBV29-1 | TGCAGCGTTGACGCTAGCGGGAGGATTGAGCAGTTCTTC | CSVDASGRIEQFF
TRBJ2-7 | NA | NA | TRBV7-8 | TGTGCCAGCAGCTTAGGGGTCGAGCAGTACTTC | CASSLGVEQYF
TRBJ1-3 | NA | NA | TRBV7-9 | TGTGCCAGCAGCTTAGCGGCCGAGAAAACAAACACCATATATTTT | CASSLAAEKTNTIYF
TRBJ2-1 | NA | NA | TRBV6-5 | TGTGCCAGCAGTTACTCGATTGCGGGAAGCTACAATGAGCAGTTCTTC | CASSYSIAGSYNEQFF
TRBJ1-3 | once | NA | TRBV5-4 | TGTGCCAGCAGCTTGGACGGATTAGGAAACACCATATATTTT | CASSLDGLGNTIYF
TRBJ1-1 | NA | NA | TRBV29-1 | TGCAGCGTTCGTACTCCAGGGGATAGGAACACTGAAGCTTTCTTT | CSVRTPGDRNTEAFF
TRBJ2-7 | NA | NA | TRBV13 | TGTGCCAGCAGCTACGATCGGGACGAGCAGTACTTC | CASSYDRDEQYF
TRBJ2-7 | NA | TRBD2 | TRBV2 | TGTGCCAGCAGTGGCCAGCGGGGGGGCTCCTACGAGCAGTACTTC | CASSGQRGGSYEQYF
TRBJ2-5 | NA | TRBD2 | TRBV7-9 | TGTGCCAGCAGCCCTGTCGCGGGAGGGTGGGCGACCCAGTACTTC | CASSPVAGGWATQYF
TRBJ1-5 | NA | TRBD1 | TRBV7-8 | TGTGCCAGCAGCCTCAACCGCCAGGACAGGGGAATGGGGCCCCAGCATTTT | CASSLNRQDRGMGPQHF
TRBJ2-3 | NA | TRBD1 | TRBV19 | TGTGCCAGTAGTGCCACAGGGGTCTTGGGCACAGATACGCAGTATTTT | CASSATGVLGTDTQYF
TRBJ2-5 | NA | NA | TRBV11-2 | TGTGCCAGCAGCCCTCCGGGACATCAAGAGACCCAGTACTTC | CASSPPGHQETQYF
TRBJ2-7 | NA | TRBD1 | TRBV6-5 | TGTGCCAGCACTCAGGGGGACGAGCAGTACTTC | CASTQGDEQYF
TRBJ2-3 | NA | TRBD2 | TRBV27 | TGTGCCAGCAGTACCCTAGCGGGCCCCACAGATACGCAGTATTTT | CASSTLAGPTDTQYF
TRBJ2-3 | NA | NA | TRBV7-2 | TGTGCCAGCAGCCCCGACGATCCTAGCTCCGAGGGGGCAGATACGCAGTATTTT | CASSPDDPSSEGADTQYF
TRBJ2-7 | NA | TRBD2 | TRBV15 | TGTGCCACCAGCAGAGAGGGACTAGCGGGAGAACCGTCCTACGAGCAGTACTTC | CATSREGLAGEPSYEQYF
TRBJ1-5 | NA | NA | TRBV19 | TGTGCCAGTAGTATCCACAATCAGCCCCAGCATTTT | CASSIHNQPQHF
TRBJ2-1 | NA | TRBD2 | TRBV27 | TGTGCCAGCAGATCCGGGACTAGCGGGAGCTCCTACAATGAGCAGTTCTTC | CASRSGTSGSSYNEQFF
TRBJ2-1 | once | NA | TRBV5-1 | TGCGCCAGCAGCTTGGTGGGCTACACGGAGCAGTTCTTC | CASSLVGYTEQFF